Sequencing of this T cell receptor beta chain was carried out in a study of CD8+ T cells in alopecia areata. Across the study: Treatment with tofacitinib (6 to 18 months) was followed by 6 months off drug.

This clone was seen a single time. This sample's treatment: oral pan-JAK inhibitor, 5-10 mg twice daily. Investigators sorted PBMCs to obtain both CD4+ and CD8+ T cells. Extraction of RNA preceded its reverse transcription into cDNA, which served as the sequencing template. Data came from immunoSEQ multiplex PCR; TCRdb stores just in-frame clones and leaves some out. The profile shows 200,000 to 250,000 clones, under 70% of them singletons. The input for sequencing was CD4+ T cells sorted from blood, taken around week 46, from a patient treated with tofacitinib. This receptor was obtained from a human donor with alopecia areata.

CDR3 loop: CASSLVGTTRDTQYF. The CDR3 bases are TGTGCCAGCAGCTTGGTCGGGACGACTCGAGATACGCAGTATTTT. The chain couples TRBV7-2 to TRBJ2-3; D tentatively fits TRBD1 or TRBD2 (5 bases each). This CDR3 comprises 15 residues. Germline V gives CDR1 SGHTA, CDR2 FQGNSA. With 3 bases removed from V and 5 bases from J, the gap between germline ends came to 15 bases.